This TCR beta chain derives from a study of T cells in Graves' hyperthyroidism and ophthalmopathy. Whole-study findings and limits: Ophthalmopathy prediction by the model preceded onset by a median roughly 6.3 months. In simple terms, a model built on 13 V-J features told ophthalmopathy apart from stable hyperthyroidism.

The CDR3 runs to 15 residues. CDR1 SNHLY and CDR2 FYNNEI come from the germline V gene. TCR beta CDR3 regions were amplified from RNA transcripts. Initially, a first-round RT-PCR of the TCR CDR3 employed the HTBI primer set. TCRdb processed the multiplex PCR reads anew with MiXCR; each CDR3 protein has one entry. Altogether 350,000 or so distinct CDR3 sequences are present, 15% to 20% being singletons, with the ten largest covering roughly 15%. As concerns this clonotype: Its specificity is not known. A read error may account for a junction end that differs from germline.

Sequences were obtained from blood. The receptor was isolated from a woman in her forties with Graves' ophthalmopathy. This chain links TRBV2 with TRBJ2-2; D remains ambiguous. CDR3 loop: CVSSSETANTGELFF. The CDR3 region has the DNA TGTGTCAGCAGTTCCGAAACAGCGAACACCGGGGAGCTGTTTTTT.